This T cell receptor (beta chain) was identified during a study of shared clonotypes between healthy human individuals. Study overall: Donors had three CD4 naive, three CD4 memory, two CD8 naive and one CD8 memory plate apiece. Overall study results and limits: Although depth was large, rarefaction showed that sequencing of the sorted subsets was incomplete. Generally, naive subsets (rather than memory subsets) showed larger estimated richness.

In the original analysis: ImmunoSEQ sequences covered only the junction and lacked quality scores; filtering therefore differed. Data came from immunoSEQ multiplex PCR; TCRdb stores just in-frame clones and leaves some out. The V and J calls and clone size are taken from that table; D and trimming were inferred from the DNA. The table has roughly 700,000 clones, around 91% seen once. Turning to this clone: Its antigen remains unidentified.

Trimming stripped 4 bases from V and 7 bases from J, with 14 bases between. Germline CDR1 reads SGHDN; CDR2 reads FVKESK. CDR3 length: 13 amino acids. The sequenced sample was memory CD8+ T cells from PBMCs. Subset given: CD45RO+ cells pooled with CCR7-negative TemRA cells. V usage is TRBV14 and J usage is TRBJ2-7; D is ambiguous. The sequence came from a man between 18 and 29 years old in good health. Some clones in this sample may be carry-over from other donors' samples. CDR3 coding DNA: TGTGCCAGCAGCCCGTCATTCTCTTCGGAGCAGTACTTC. Translation: CASSPSFSSEQYF.